These 28 T cell receptor beta chains were sequenced from one sample in a study of cytomegalovirus exposure and HLA in healthy donors. The PCR was carried out with 60 Vbeta primers and 13 Jbeta primers. Only in-frame clones appear in the TCRdb table, and some are missing; sequencing was by immunoSEQ multiplex PCR. The sample shows under 150,000 clones, around 83% of them seen only once. Sequenced input: PBMCs. Receptors were obtained from a girl aged 2 to 10 in good health and CMV-seronegative.

The CDR3 coding sequence is TGTGCCAGCAGGGACCGACAGGGGAACACTGAAGCTTTCTTT. Residues: CASRDRQGNTEAFF. The rearrangement links TRBV21-1 to TRBJ1-1; TRBD1 is taken as the D call from the table, unchecked against the DNA. TRBV21-1 is marked as a pseudogene. The CDR3 loop spans 14 amino acids.

The V gene is TRBV10-3, the J gene TRBJ2-3; 15 bases line up with TRBD2. This CDR3 region has 16 residues. From germline, CDR1 is ENHRY and CDR2 SYGVKD. V lost 6 bases to trimming and J lost 1 base; unmatched junction nucleotides: 2. For the CDR3, the DNA is TGTGCCATCAGGGGACTAGCGGGAGGTGGCACAGATACGCAGTATTTT. Protein: CAIRGLAGGGTDTQYF.

The gene calls are TRBV30 and TRBJ2-2, with D possibly TRBD1 on 5 matching bases. V was cut by 0 bases and J by 3 bases, with 11 bases left in between. CDR1 and CDR2 from the germline V gene are GTSNPN and SVGIG (reference sequence). This CDR3 has 15 amino acids. The CDR3 bases are TGTGCCTGGAGTGTAAGAGGCAGGGACACCGGGGAGCTGTTTTTT. It encodes CAWSVRGRDTGELFF.

The genes are TRBV29-1 and TRBJ2-1; the match to TRBD2 covers 7 bases. J gave up 2 bases and V 6 bases, and 10 bases lay outside the gene matches. This CDR3 has 15 amino acids. The germline gives CDR1 SQVTM, CDR2 ANQGSEA. The CDR3 sequence: CSVPVAGAAYNEQFF. CDR3 nucleotide sequence: TGCAGCGTGCCCGTAGCGGGCGCCGCCTACAATGAGCAGTTCTTC.

The chain combines TRBV15 with TRBJ2-7, with D possibly being TRBD1 (6 bases). Trimming removed 1 base at V and 1 base at J, with 11 bases between. This CDR3 is 15 amino acids long. Germline values: CDR1 LNHNV, CDR2 YYDKDF (reference sequence). CDR3 in amino acids: CATSRGQERSYEQYF. The DNA for the CDR3 is TGTGCCACCAGCAGAGGACAGGAGAGATCCTACGAGCAGTACTTC.

The chain uses TRBV7-9 and TRBJ1-4, with 8 positions matching TRBD1. The J segment lost 8 bases and the V segment lost 7 bases, leaving 6 bases of the junction unmatched. The CDR3 sequence is 13 residues long. The germline V gene encodes CDR1 SEHNR and CDR2 FQNEAQ (reference sequence). CDR3 loop: CASTPGQGEKLFF. DNA of the CDR3: TGTGCCAGCACCCCCGGACAGGGAGAAAAACTGTTTTTT.

The J gene is TRBJ1-1, the V gene TRBV5-6, with a possible D match to TRBD1 (6 bases). Per the germline V gene, CDR1 is SGHDT and CDR2 is YYEEEE. The V end lost 4 bases, the J end lost 11 bases, and 15 bases lay between the germline ends. This CDR3 is built from 12 residues. CDR3 in DNA: TGTGCCAGCAGCCCACTGGGAGGGGGGGCTTTCTTT. It translates to CASSPLGGGAFF.

The chain links TRBV6-1 to TRBJ1-5, with D possibly being TRBD1 (6 bases). V dropped 2 bases and J dropped 3 bases, with 11 bases sitting between them. The CDR3 has 15 residues. Germline CDR1 MNHNS, CDR2 SASEGT. Here the CDR3 reads CASSEYTGSNQPQHF. Written as DNA, the CDR3 is TGTGCCAGCAGTGAATATACAGGGTCCAATCAGCCCCAGCATTTT.

The table lists this clone with a count of one. The V call is TRBV7-9, the J call TRBJ1-5; 9 bases match TRBD1. J lost 3 bases, V lost 6 bases, and 3 bases had no gene match. This CDR3 region has 14 residues. Germline CDR1 is SEHNR and CDR2 is FQNEAQ (reference sequence). CDR3 in amino acids: CASRGQGVNQPQHF. CDR3 sequence (DNA): TGTGCCAGCAGGGGACAGGGAGTCAATCAGCCCCAGCATTTT.

This clone is a singleton in its sample. The rearrangement links TRBV28 to TRBJ2-1; 9 nucleotides line up with TRBD2. CDR3 length equals 14 residues. The V and J ends lost 10 bases and 12 bases, in that order; junction bases with no gene match: 16. CDR1 is MDHEN and CDR2 is SYDVKM in the germline V gene. CDR3 in DNA: TGTGCCACTTTAGGGGCCCTCTTACTAGCGGGGCAGTTCTTC. Residues: CATLGALLLAGQFF.

Only a few counts were recorded for this clone. This rearrangement joins TRBV19 to TRBJ2-3; a weak D match, TRBD2 (5 bases). Germline V gives CDR1 LNHDA, CDR2 SQIVND (reference sequence). CDR3 length equals 15 residues. The V and J ends lost 3 bases and 5 bases respectively, with 15 bases between them. DNA for the CDR3: TGTGCCAGTAGTATGGTGGGAGCCGTAGGAGATACGCAGTATTTT. Protein: CASSMVGAVGDTQYF.

The chain combines TRBV19 with TRBJ2-1; D perhaps matches TRBD2 (6 bases). The CDR3 sequence is 14 residues long. Germline V gene sequence: CDR1 LNHDA, CDR2 SQIVND (reference sequence). Deletions cut 1 base from V and 8 bases from J, with 12 bases between. The DNA for the CDR3 is TGTGCCAGTAGTATAGGGGTCGAGCGGGATGAGCAGTTCTTC. Translation: CASSIGVERDEQFF.

This sequence joins TRBV28 and TRBJ1-2; 9 nucleotides line up with TRBD1. The CDR3 is 19 amino acids. CDR1 is MDHEN, CDR2 SYDVKM, per germline. Germline trimming cut 1 base from V and 4 bases from J; bases unmatched to any gene: 16. The CDR3 sequence is CASSLYPHIKDRGGYGYTF. CDR3 nucleotide sequence: TGTGCCAGCAGTTTATATCCCCATATAAAAGACAGGGGGGGCTATGGCTACACCTTC.

The chain uses TRBV14 and TRBJ2-1; 10 bases fit TRBD1. The CDR3 sequence is 17 residues long. V shed 3 bases and J 7 bases; nucleotides not matched to a gene: 12. Germline V gene sequence: CDR1 SGHDN, CDR2 FVKESK. The CDR3 spells CASSQGRTGGRSNEQFF. CDR3 sequence (DNA): TGTGCCAGCAGCCAGGGCCGGACAGGGGGTAGGAGTAATGAGCAGTTCTTC.

The V call is TRBV6-1, the J call TRBJ2-2, with TRBD1 matching over 7 bases. V was pared by 6 bases and J by 0 bases, with 4 bases of the junction left unmatched. The germline V gene has CDR1 MNHNS and CDR2 SASEGT. The CDR3 loop spans 15 amino acids. CDR3 amino acids: CASRGTATNTGELFF. The CDR3 DNA is TGTGCCAGCAGGGGGACAGCAACGAACACCGGGGAGCTGTTTTTT.

The V and J genes are TRBV10-2 and TRBJ1-2, with a tentative D call TRBD1 (6 bases). V dropped 4 bases and J dropped 7 bases, with 22 bases sitting between them. The CDR3 sequence is 16 residues long. Germline CDR1 and CDR2: WSHSY and SAAADI. The CDR3 DNA follows: TGCGCCAGCAGTGGTTCCCGATTGAGGCAGGGGTCTGGCTACACCTTC. This gives the protein CASSGSRLRQGSGYTF.

The J gene is TRBJ2-3, the V gene TRBV28; perhaps TRBD2 as D (5 bases). This CDR3 is 14 amino acids long. Trimming shortened V by 6 bases and J by 2 bases, and 12 bases separated the two germline ends. Germline CDR1 and CDR2: MDHEN and SYDVKM. The chain's CDR3 is CASSSGTYTDTQYF. CDR3 nucleotides: TGTGCCAGCAGCAGCGGTACCTACACAGATACGCAGTATTTT.

The genes are TRBV7-3 and TRBJ1-1; 11 bases map to TRBD1. Germline loops: CDR1 SGHTA, CDR2 FQGTGA. The length of the CDR3 is 18 residues. Trimming removed 3 bases from V and 5 bases from J; junction bases left unmatched: 14. The chain's CDR3 is CASSFNRDRGNGCTEAFF. CDR3 coding DNA: TGTGCCAGCAGCTTCAATCGGGACAGGGGGAACGGTTGTACTGAAGCTTTCTTT.

The chain links TRBV4-2 to TRBJ1-1; 8 bases match TRBD1. J was trimmed by 5 bases and V by 3 bases; bases with no gene match: 5. The CDR3 has 14 amino acids. Per the germline V gene, CDR1 is LGHNA and CDR2 is YNFKEQ. In DNA, the CDR3 is TGTGCCAGCAGCCAGGCAACAGGGGGGACTGAAGCTTTCTTT. Protein sequence: CASSQATGGTEAFF.

The V gene is TRBV15, the J gene TRBJ1-3; no clear D. This CDR3 is 15 amino acids long. Germline V gene lookup returns CDR1 LNHNV and CDR2 YYDKDF (reference sequence). V lost 0 bases to trimming and J lost 1 base, with 7 bases between them. The CDR3 sequence: CATSRDMASGNTIYF. The DNA of the CDR3 is TGTGCCACCAGCAGAGATATGGCTTCTGGAAACACCATATATTTT.

The chain has TRBV4-3 and TRBJ2-3; perhaps TRBD2 as D (6 bases). CDR1 is LGHNA, CDR2 YSLEER, per germline. V lost 0 bases and J 4 bases, leaving 20 bases between the germline ends. The CDR3 extends over 18 amino acids. DNA of the CDR3: TGCGCCAGCAGCCAAGATAAAGGCGCGGGGCTAGTAGCAGATACGCAGTATTTT. Protein sequence: CASSQDKGAGLVADTQYF.

The CDR3 protein is CASSLDPQGTYEQYF. The CDR3 DNA is TGTGCCAGCAGCTTGGACCCGCAGGGCACCTACGAGCAGTACTTC. The chain employs TRBV5-4 and TRBJ2-7, with D tentatively TRBD1 (5 bases). Deletions cut 0 bases from V and 2 bases from J, with 12 bases between. The CDR3 length is 15 residues. Germline loops: CDR1 SGHNT, CDR2 YYREEE (reference sequence).

The chain is built from TRBV11-3 and TRBJ2-3; 11 bases align to TRBD2. Trimming cost V 5 bases and J 1 base; bases outside gene matches: 2. CDR1 SGHNT and CDR2 YENEEA come from the germline V gene. The CDR3 spans 15 residues. CDR3 loop: CASSKLAGGTDTQYF. The CDR3 nucleotides read TGTGCCAGCAGCAAACTAGCGGGGGGCACAGATACGCAGTATTTT.

The V gene is TRBV6-5, the J gene TRBJ1-1; unclear D gene. This CDR3 contains 14 residues. CDR1 and CDR2 (germline): MNHEY, SVGAGI. V was shortened by 6 bases and J by 4 bases, with 15 bases between the two germline ends. The CDR3 here is CASRIDGGITEAFF. The CDR3 bases are TGTGCCAGCAGGATCGACGGAGGGATCACTGAAGCTTTCTTT.

The V call is TRBV5-1, the J call TRBJ1-1; possibly TRBD1 for D (5 bases). CDR3 size: 15 residues. V was cut by 0 bases and J by 6 bases, with 15 bases left in between. Germline CDR1 reads SGHRS; CDR2 reads YFSETQ. The CDR3 DNA follows: TGCGCCAGCAGCTTGGCTCCCAGGGCATACCCTGAAGCTTTCTTT. Its protein product is CASSLAPRAYPEAFF.

The rearrangement joins TRBV6-1 to TRBJ1-4, with D tentatively TRBD1 (6 bases). V lost 3 bases to trimming and J lost 8 bases, with 19 bases between them. The CDR3 runs 16 residues. Looked up from germline, CDR1 is MNHNS and CDR2 is SASEGT. The CDR3, as DNA: TGTGCCAGCAGTGATTTGGGCGGGGGGACAAAAGAAAAACTGTTTTTT. It yields the protein CASSDLGGGTKEKLFF.

This chain uses TRBV4-1 with TRBJ2-5, with 7 bases aligning to TRBD1. This CDR3 has 14 amino acids. CDR1 MGHRA and CDR2 YSYEKL come from the germline V gene. The V gene end was trimmed by 1 base and the J gene end by 8 bases; junction bases not matched to a gene: 7. In DNA, the CDR3 is TGCGCCAGCAGCCAAGTGGCCTACAGGGGAACCCAGTACTTC. The encoded protein is CASSQVAYRGTQYF.

Turning to this clone: One end of the junction does not line up with germline, which may come from a read error. Other nucleotide sequences in the sample specify the same CDR3. V usage is TRBV6-5 and J usage is TRBJ1-6; D possibly corresponds to TRBD1 (6 bases). This CDR3 has 14 amino acids. Per germline, CDR1 MNHEY and CDR2 SVGAGI. CDR3 in DNA: TGTGCCAGCAGTCCCGGACAGAAAAATTCCCCCCTCCACTTT. The encoded protein is CASSPGQKNSPLHF.